This paragraph reports one T cell receptor beta chain. The table lists this clonotype with many counts. Its target antigen remains unknown. Base quality data are lacking; no much larger clone is found one base away. TCR repertoires of sorted CD4+ and CD8+ blood T cells from severe aplastic anemia patients and healthy subjects were deep-sequenced in the study. Ficoll-Paque density gradient centrifugation was used to isolate peripheral blood mononuclear cells. CD4+ and CD8+ T cells were sorted by FACS or magnetic beads before DNA extraction. The data stem from a study of CD8+CD57+ T cells in acquired aplastic anemia (dated by TCRdb to 2016 to 2019). Describing the broader study: Extracted DNA from sorted CD4+ and CD8+ cells averaged approximately 3 ug, ranging from roughly 0.2 to 30 ug. What the work shows at the level of the full study, not this receptor alone: CD8+ Simpson's diversity did not differ significantly between patients and healthy controls (P=0.060). Twenty-nine CD8+ CDR3 sequences were found to be shared between patients and controls, but these sequences appeared to be highly expressed in patients and within the immunodominant clones of the patients.

V is reduced by 0 bases and J by 0 bases, leaving a spacing of 14 bases between them. The CDR3 runs 17 residues from the cysteine to the phenylalanine. Only the CDR3 region is kept as DNA, spanning 51 bases read in frame from base 1. The germline V gene supplies CDR1 SGHTA and CDR2 FQGTGA. Genomic DNA was used as template for profiling of TCR beta VDJ combinations and CDR3 sequences. TCR repertoire sequencing was run on an Illumina HiSeq 2000. The study's processing was this. TRBV/TRBJ rearrangement plots, CDR3 size and DJ length profiles, and Simpson's diversity index were used to evaluate the repertoires. Whichever DNA sequence was most abundant in the deep sequencing data was defined as the immunodominant clone. CDR3 amino acid sequences were screened for sharing across subjects and compared with published repertoires and the VDJdb database. The public reads were quality trimmed at Q25 with fastp and then assembled into clones with MiXCR by TCRdb, keeping productive beta chains. Every distinct CDR3 protein forms one entry, paired with its most common genes and DNA. TCRdb assigned the V and J calls; the authors' analysis was not used. The sample table records some 290,000 distinct CDR3 sequences; roughly half of these occur just once. Around 8% of the sample rests with the top ten.

Source material: sorted CD4+, CD8+, or CD8+CD57+ T cells (not recorded which) from PBMCs. The receptor was isolated from a human donor with severe aplastic anemia or a healthy control (not recorded which). The chain uses TRBV7-3 and TRBJ1-1; perhaps TRBD1 is the D gene, with 5 bases matching. The nucleotide sequence reads TGTGCCAGCAGCTTAACGGGGAGGGACTTCTTGAACACTGAAGCTTTCTTT. Its amino acids are CASSLTGRDFLNTEAFF.